This T cell receptor (beta chain) is from a study of T cell clonality in common variable immunodeficiency. Study findings and constraints: Patient heterogeneity in the CVID cohort limited correlations between repertoire features and clinical complications. CVID subjects showed higher TCRbeta clonality than healthy controls. Shared TCRbeta clones were fewer between CVID subjects than controls.

Patients and controls were mostly of Caucasian heritage. Germline CDR1 SNHLY, CDR2 FYNNEI. This CDR3 contains 14 residues. This clone was seen ten or more times. Its antigen is unidentified. The missing CDR3 end, 3 residues past where the read stops, is filled in from the germline J gene. The data were produced by immunoSEQ multiplex PCR, yet TCRdb's version contains in-frame clones alone and is incomplete. The data show tens of thousands of clones, none appearing only once, with approximately 3.9% held by the ten largest. The rearrangement uses TRBV2 and TRBJ1-2; D is perhaps TRBD1 (5 bases). This receptor was obtained from a person between 18 and 75 years old in good health. The sequenced material came from peripheral blood mononuclear cells. CDR3 bases read: TGTGCCAGCAGTGAAGGGGAGAGCAGGGTCGGC. Encoded protein: CASSEGESRVG. The entire CDR3 protein reads CASSEGESRVGYTF.